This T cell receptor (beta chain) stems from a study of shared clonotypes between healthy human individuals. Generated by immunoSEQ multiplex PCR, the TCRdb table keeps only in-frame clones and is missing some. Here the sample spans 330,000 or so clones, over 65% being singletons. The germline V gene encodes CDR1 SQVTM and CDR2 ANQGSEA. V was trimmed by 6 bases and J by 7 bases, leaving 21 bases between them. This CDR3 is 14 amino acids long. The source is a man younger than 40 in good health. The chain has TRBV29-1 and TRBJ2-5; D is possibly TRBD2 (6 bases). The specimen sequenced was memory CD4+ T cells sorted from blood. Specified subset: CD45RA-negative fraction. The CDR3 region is CSVQDRGFLGTQYF. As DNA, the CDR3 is TGCAGCGTCCAGGATCGGGGGTTCCTTGGGACCCAGTACTTC.